The TCR beta chain under discussion was sequenced for a study of tumor-infiltrating lymphocytes in primary liver carcinoma. Broader study findings: Top clones occupying all five tumor regions numbered only about 8-25%. Tumor samples exhibited a significantly greater top-250-clone fraction than blood samples (p = 0.039).

For this clonotype: What it recognizes is unknown. At one end, the junction sequence differs from germline, possibly due to a read error.

The investigators made TCR beta cDNA from approximately 500 ng total RNA, using a constant-region primer. Nested multiplex PCR, run for three rounds with slightly modified ARM-PCR, yielded TCR beta libraries. The first two PCR rounds, approximately 10 cycles each, used TRBV1-TRBV30 forward primers and a C-beta reverse primer. MiXCR was run by TCRdb on the multiplex PCR reads, yielding one entry per CDR3 protein. Among 90,000 to 100,000 distinct CDR3 sequences listed, over 55% were seen once. Both RNA and DNA were isolated together from approximately 20-30 mg of bulk tissue that had not been sorted. The study enrolled treatment-naive patients with chronic HBV infection. CDR3 size: 20 residues. Looked up from germline, CDR1 is GTSNPN and CDR2 is SVGIG (reference sequence).

The source is a woman aged 55-69 years with primary liver carcinoma and hepatitis B virus infection. This chain connects TRBV30 to TRBJ2-4; 9 positions agree with TRBD2. Specimen: liver tumor tissue from sampling region 5. Noted subset: tumor region T5, tumor centre. The CDR3 nucleotides are TGTGCCTGGAATGTAATCGAGGGGCTAGCGGGAACCCTTGGCAAAAACATTCAGCACTTC. Amino acids: CAWNVIEGLAGTLGKNIQHF.